Listed here are 32 T cell receptor beta chains from one sample, sequenced in a study of shared clonotypes between healthy human individuals. This table comes from immunoSEQ multiplex PCR, and its TCRdb copy is limited to in-frame clones, with some not included. The data contain a few million clones, 93% of them singletons. Sequenced: naive CD4+ T cells from PBMCs. The subset denotes: CD45RA+ positively selected. All receptors derive from a man aged 18 to 30 in good health. Some clones in this sample may be carry-over from other donors' samples.

V is TRBV7-9 and J is TRBJ2-2, with 9 bases matching TRBD1. CDR3 length: 16 amino acids. CDR1 and CDR2 from the germline V gene are SEHNR and FQNEAQ (reference sequence). V lost 6 bases, J lost 0 bases, and 5 bases stayed unmatched. CDR3: CASRPRDRANTGELFF. Here the CDR3 DNA reads TGTGCCAGCAGACCGAGGGACAGGGCGAACACCGGGGAGCTGTTTTTT.

This chain connects TRBV29-1 to TRBJ2-7; 10 bases match TRBD2. The germline CDR1 and CDR2 sequences are SQVTM and ANQGSEA. The CDR3 has 14 amino acids. With 5 bases clipped from V and 3 bases from J, the junction kept 7 bases outside the gene matches. CDR3 protein: CSVRLAGAVYEQYF. The DNA of the CDR3 is TGCAGCGTTAGACTAGCGGGCGCGGTCTACGAGCAGTACTTC.

This chain connects TRBV4-1 to TRBJ2-7; 7 nucleotides align to TRBD1. CDR3 size: 19 residues. The J segment lost 5 bases and the V segment lost 4 bases, leaving 23 bases of the junction unmatched. Per the germline V gene, CDR1 is MGHRA and CDR2 is YSYEKL. The CDR3 region has the DNA TGCGCCAGCAGCCGGTACGGATTTTCCCGGGACAGTCTAATTCACGAGCAGTACTTC. Its protein is CASSRYGFSRDSLIHEQYF.

The rearrangement links TRBV28 to TRBJ2-7; a weak D match, TRBD1 (5 bases). CDR1 is MDHEN, CDR2 SYDVKM, per germline. V lost 4 bases to trimming and J lost 3 bases, with 25 bases between them. The CDR3 totals 18 residues. CDR3 DNA sequence: TGTGCCAGCAGTTCCCTATCCCGATGGGGCAGTTTGAGCTACGAGCAGTACTTC. Translated, it gives CASSSLSRWGSLSYEQYF.

The chain recombines TRBV4-1 with TRBJ1-1; D uncertain. Trimming removed 7 bases at V and 5 bases at J, with 17 bases between. Germline V gene data show CDR1 as MGHRA and CDR2 as YSYEKL. The length of the CDR3 is 14 residues. CDR3 protein: CASKDLTRGTEAFF. In DNA form, the CDR3 reads TGCGCCAGCAAGGACCTCACGAGAGGGACTGAAGCTTTCTTT.

A note on this clone: Other DNA sequences in the same sample also yield this CDR3. The rearrangement uses TRBV27 and TRBJ1-2, with unresolved D. Trimming pared 8 bases from V and 3 bases from J, leaving 13 bases between. The CDR3 spans 13 residues. In germline, CDR1 is MNHEY, CDR2 SMNVEV (reference sequence). The chain's CDR3 is CASSPRGDYGYTF. The DNA for the CDR3 is TGTGCCAGCTCCCCGCGGGGTGACTATGGCTACACCTTC.

As regards this clone: In the same sample, other DNA sequences code for this CDR3. The rearrangement uses TRBV7-9 and TRBJ2-3; 7 bases fit TRBD2. The CDR3 extends over 17 amino acids. CDR1 is SEHNR and CDR2 is FQNEAQ in the germline V gene (reference sequence). The J segment lost 0 bases and the V segment lost 0 bases, leaving 6 bases of the junction unmatched. The CDR3 reads CASSLAGLAASTDTQYF. CDR3 nucleotide sequence: TGTGCCAGCAGCTTAGCGGGCCTAGCGGCTAGCACAGATACGCAGTATTTT.

The chain combines TRBV5-1 with TRBJ2-1, with TRBD2 matching over 10 bases. CDR1 SGHRS and CDR2 YFSETQ come from the germline V gene. The CDR3 length is 14 residues. Trimming cost V 2 bases and J 8 bases; bases outside gene matches: 4. DNA for the CDR3: TGCGCCAGCAGCTTCGCTAGCGGGAGCTATGAGCAGTTCTTC. Encoded protein: CASSFASGSYEQFF. Complete variable domain (other parts from reference TRBV5-1 and TRBJ2-1): KAGVTQTPRYLIKTRGQQVTLSCSPISGHRSVSWYQQTPGQGLQFLFEYFSETQRNKGNFPGRFSGRQFSNSRSEMNVSTLELGDSALYLCASSFASGSYEQFFGPGTRLTVL.

The chain joins TRBV7-9 to TRBJ2-1; unclear D gene. The CDR3 is 13 residues long. Germline CDR1 is SEHNR and CDR2 is FQNEAQ (reference sequence). The V end was cut by 0 bases, the J end by 10 bases, with 10 bases between. CDR3: CASSLALLLEQFF. The CDR3 DNA is TGTGCCAGCAGCTTAGCGTTACTACTAGAGCAGTTCTTC.

V and J are TRBV19 and TRBJ2-7, with TRBD1 matching 10 bases. The CDR3 runs to 13 residues. Germline V gene sequence: CDR1 LNHDA, CDR2 SQIVND (reference sequence). V lost 6 bases, J lost 3 bases, and 2 bases stayed unmatched. The CDR3 protein is CASRGQGIYEQYF. The CDR3 bases are TGTGCCAGTAGGGGACAGGGGATCTACGAGCAGTACTTC.

The chain uses TRBV6-1 and TRBJ1-4; possible D gene TRBD1, 6 bases. Trimming shortened V by 6 bases and J by 3 bases, and 14 bases separated the two germline ends. This CDR3 is 15 amino acids long. Germline loops: CDR1 MNHNS, CDR2 SASEGT. CDR3 residues: CASRGRGTPNEKLFF. In DNA form, the CDR3 reads TGTGCCAGCAGGGGGAGAGGGACACCTAATGAAAAACTGTTTTTT.

This sequence joins TRBV27 and TRBJ2-6; 7 nucleotides align to TRBD1. The V and J ends lost 5 bases and 0 bases, in that order; junction bases with no gene match: 7. The CDR3 length is 17 residues. Germline assignment: CDR1 MNHEY and CDR2 SMNVEV (reference sequence). CDR3 DNA sequence: TGTGCCAGCAGTCAAATCAGGGGGAGCTCTGGGGCCAACGTCCTGACTTTC. Protein sequence: CASSQIRGSSGANVLTF.

This sequence joins TRBV2 and TRBJ1-5, with no clear D. The V end was cut by 4 bases, the J end by 0 bases, with 10 bases between. The CDR3 totals 15 residues. Germline V gene lookup returns CDR1 SNHLY and CDR2 FYNNEI. CDR3 nucleotide sequence: TGTGCCAGCAGTGTGTCGGAGGGTAGCAATCAGCCCCAGCATTTT. This codes for CASSVSEGSNQPQHF. Based on the CDR3 plus reference TRBV2 and TRBJ1-5, the full variable domain is EPEVTQTPSHQVTQMGQEVILRCVPISNHLYFYWYRQILGQKVEFLVSFYNNEISEKSEIFDDQFSVERPDGSNFTLKIRSTKLEDSAMYFCASSVSEGSNQPQHFGDGTRLSIL.

The chain uses TRBV28 and TRBJ1-2; TRBD1 is a possible D gene (5 bases). The CDR3 is made up of 12 amino acids. Per the germline V gene, CDR1 is MDHEN and CDR2 is SYDVKM. V shed 6 bases and J shed 12 bases, with 17 bases lying between them. The CDR3 sequence is CASRQLGVGDTF. In DNA form, the CDR3 reads TGTGCCAGCAGACAACTGGGGGTCGGGGACACCTTC.

This clone was counted between two and nine times. The V and J genes are TRBV7-2 and TRBJ1-1; D is uncertain. The CDR3 has 15 residues. Deletions cut 2 bases from V and 6 bases from J, with 16 bases between. Germline CDR1 and CDR2: SGHTA and FQGNSA. CDR3 residues: CASSLLGSGSPEAFF. In DNA form, the CDR3 reads TGTGCCAGCAGCTTACTAGGTTCCGGATCCCCTGAAGCTTTCTTT.

In this sample, this clone turned up a few times. The V gene is TRBV10-3, the J gene TRBJ1-1; D remains ambiguous. The germline V gene has CDR1 ENHRY and CDR2 SYGVKD. This CDR3 has 11 amino acids. V was cut by 6 bases and J by 7 bases, with 9 bases left in between. The CDR3 is CAIRAKNEAFF. The CDR3 nucleotides are TGTGCCATCAGGGCTAAAAATGAAGCTTTCTTT.

The chain has TRBV7-6 and TRBJ2-3; weak D call: TRBD1 (6 bases). The CDR3 contains 14 residues. Trimming stripped 1 base from V and 4 bases from J, with 9 bases between. Germline CDR1 and CDR2: SGHVS and FNYEAQ. This CDR3 is CASSLGRGPDTQYF. Here the CDR3 DNA reads TGTGCCAGCAGCTTAGGCAGGGGCCCAGATACGCAGTATTTT.

The V gene is TRBV7-9, the J gene TRBJ2-5; no firm D call. The germline CDR1 and CDR2 sequences are SEHNR and FQNEAQ (reference sequence). The CDR3 spans 14 residues. V was pared by 1 base and J by 3 bases, with 9 bases between. The CDR3 DNA reads TGTGCCAGCAGCTTAGATGTCGGTGAAGAGACCCAGTACTTC. It specifies CASSLDVGEETQYF.

The V gene is TRBV6-6, the J gene TRBJ1-5; D may be TRBD1 (6 bases). The CDR3 runs 14 residues. V dropped 2 bases and J dropped 7 bases, with 12 bases sitting between them. CDR1 is MNHNY, CDR2 SVGAGI, per germline (reference sequence). In nucleotides, the CDR3 is TGTGCCAGCAGTTACCGGGGGCGCGGGCAGCCCCAGCATTTT. Translated: CASSYRGRGQPQHF.

The chain recombines TRBV5-4 with TRBJ2-2; a weak D match, TRBD2 (6 bases). Germline values: CDR1 SGHNT, CDR2 YYREEE (reference sequence). The V and J ends lost 3 bases and 3 bases respectively, with 12 bases between them. This CDR3 comprises 15 residues. CDR3 sequence (DNA): TGTGCCAGCAGCTACGCGCCGGGGGACACCGGGGAGCTGTTTTTT. Its protein product is CASSYAPGDTGELFF.

This clone was counted only a few times. The V call is TRBV29-1, the J call TRBJ1-1; perhaps TRBD1 as D (5 bases). Per germline, CDR1 SQVTM and CDR2 ANQGSEA. The CDR3 contains 13 residues. The V gene lost 5 bases and the J gene lost 1 base, with 11 bases spanning the gap. The CDR3 is CSVSKQGNTEAFF. The CDR3 nucleotides are TGCAGCGTTAGTAAGCAGGGGAACACTGAAGCTTTCTTT.

The chain is built from TRBV7-8 and TRBJ1-1, with D possibly being TRBD1 (5 bases). V was shortened by 1 base and J by 4 bases, with 16 bases between the two germline ends. Germline V gives CDR1 SGHVS, CDR2 FQNEAQ. There are 16 residues in the CDR3. The CDR3 spells CASSLEGQGVSTEAFF. The CDR3 DNA reads TGTGCCAGCAGCTTAGAGGGGCAGGGTGTAAGCACTGAAGCTTTCTTT.

V usage is TRBV7-2 and J usage is TRBJ2-1, with D perhaps TRBD2 (5 bases). V shed 6 bases and J shed 5 bases, with 17 bases lying between them. Germline lookup yields CDR1 SGHTA and CDR2 FQGNSA. The CDR3 has 15 residues. The CDR3, as DNA: TGTGCCAGCAGTCGGAACCCGGGAACCCACAATGAGCAGTTCTTC. Residues: CASSRNPGTHNEQFF.

The chain recombines TRBV18 with TRBJ2-2; D possibly uses TRBD1 or TRBD2 (5 bases each). Germline V lookup: CDR1 KGHSH, CDR2 LQKENI. The CDR3 extends over 16 amino acids. Trimming removed 5 bases at V and 8 bases at J, with 21 bases between. The DNA of the CDR3 is TGTGCCAGCTCAGCGCAAAGAGGGGCTACAGCGGGGGAGCTGTTTTTT. This encodes CASSAQRGATAGELFF. The variable domain in full, with the rest retrieved from reference TRBV18 and TRBJ2-2, is NAGVMQNPRHLVRRRGQEARLRCSPMKGHSHVYWYRQLPEEGLKFMVYLQKENIIDESGMPKERFSAEFPKEGPSILRIQQVVRGDSAAYFCASSAQRGATAGELFFGEGSRLTVL.

The chain joins TRBV5-1 to TRBJ1-2; 9 bases fit TRBD1. CDR3 length equals 15 residues. CDR1 SGHRS and CDR2 YFSETQ come from the germline V gene. The trim removed 2 bases at V and 4 bases at J, leaving 6 bases unmatched. The CDR3 is CASSLPLTGGYGYTF. Written as DNA, the CDR3 is TGCGCCAGCAGCTTACCTTTGACAGGGGGCTATGGCTACACCTTC.

This rearrangement joins TRBV28 to TRBJ2-1; D gene uncertain. V shed 6 bases and J shed 8 bases, with 8 bases lying between them. The CDR3 is made up of 11 amino acids. CDR1 and CDR2 (germline): MDHEN, SYDVKM. CDR3 protein: CASRTNDEQFF. The CDR3 DNA sequence: TGTGCCAGCAGGACGAACGATGAGCAGTTCTTC.

This clone is a singleton in its sample. The rearrangement uses TRBV7-2 and TRBJ2-5, with 10 positions matching TRBD2. The CDR3 covers 16 residues. Germline CDR1 is SGHTA and CDR2 is FQGNSA. V lost 6 bases and J lost 9; bases outside the gene matches: 16. For the CDR3, the DNA is TGTGCCAGCAGTCGCTTTGGAGCGGGAGGGCCCGTGGCCCAGTACTTC. This codes for CASSRFGAGGPVAQYF.

This chain connects TRBV5-1 to TRBJ2-7, with 8 positions matching TRBD2. The CDR3 spans 20 residues. V dropped 0 bases and J dropped 2; count of bases not matched to a gene: 19. Per the germline V gene, CDR1 is SGHRS and CDR2 is YFSETQ. DNA of the CDR3: TGCGCCAGCAGCTTGGAAGCAAGCGGGAGAGGAGTTGGGGCCCCCTACGAGCAGTACTTC. It encodes CASSLEASGRGVGAPYEQYF.

As concerns this clone: The same CDR3 can be traced to other DNA sequences in this sample. The chain uses TRBV30 and TRBJ1-3; D gene uncertain. Germline CDR1 GTSNPN, CDR2 SVGIG (reference sequence). The CDR3 is 15 residues long. Trimming cost V 2 bases and J 0 bases, with 11 bases left between them. This CDR3 is CAWSPGPSSGNTIYF. The DNA for the CDR3 is TGTGCCTGGAGTCCGGGCCCTAGCTCTGGAAACACCATATATTTT. Together with reference TRBV30 and TRBJ1-3, the CDR3 gives the full variable domain: SQTIHQWPATLVQPVGSPLSLECTVEGTSNPNLYWYRQAAGRGLQLLFYSVGIGQISSEVPQNLSASRPQDRQFILSSKKLLLSDSGFYLCAWSPGPSSGNTIYFGEGSWLTVV.

The V gene is TRBV28, the J gene TRBJ2-1; 8 bases are shared with TRBD2. J gave up 0 bases and V 4 bases, and 14 bases lay outside the gene matches. Germline lookup yields CDR1 MDHEN and CDR2 SYDVKM. The CDR3 spans 19 residues. CDR3: CASSYPPPGTRPSYNEQFF. CDR3 coding DNA: TGTGCCAGCAGTTACCCCCCACCCGGGACTAGACCCTCCTACAATGAGCAGTTCTTC.

V is TRBV25-1 and J is TRBJ2-1; 10 nucleotides align to TRBD2. CDR3 length: 16 amino acids. The germline V gene encodes CDR1 MGHDK and CDR2 SYGVNS. With V trimmed by 3 bases and J by 4 bases, 6 bases remained unmatched. CDR3 in amino acids: CASSEYSGRGYNEQFF. CDR3 bases: TGTGCCAGCAGTGAGTACAGCGGGAGGGGATACAATGAGCAGTTCTTC. Combining the CDR3 with reference TRBV25-1 and TRBJ2-1 gives the whole variable domain EADIYQTPRYLVIGTGKKITLECSQTMGHDKMYWYQQDPGMELHLIHYSYGVNSTEKGDLSSESTVSRIRTEHFPLTLESARPSHTSQYLCASSEYSGRGYNEQFFGPGTRLTVL.

A note on this clone: The same CDR3 also results from other DNA sequences found in this sample. The J gene is TRBJ2-7, the V gene TRBV20-1; D remains ambiguous. Trimming removed 5 bases at V and 1 base at J, with 6 bases between. In germline, CDR1 is DFQATT, CDR2 SNEGSKA (reference sequence). This CDR3 spans 11 amino acids. The CDR3 DNA follows: TGCAGTGCTGCCACTTCCTACGAGCAGTACTTC. Residues: CSAATSYEQYF.